The 31 T cell receptor beta chains given below trace back to one sample, sequenced in a study of control samples from healthy donors and cancer patients. The protocol was immunoSEQ multiplex PCR, while the TCRdb copy is restricted to in-frame clones and leaves out a portion. Among 400,000 to 450,000 clones listed, 75% to 95% were seen once. The sample comprised PBMCs. The receptors come from a man in his forties with head and neck cancer.

Only one count was recorded for this clone. This sequence joins TRBV7-9 and TRBJ2-7, with D tentatively TRBD2 (6 bases). This CDR3 region has 13 residues. Germline V gives CDR1 SEHNR, CDR2 FQNEAQ (reference sequence). Between the trimmed V and J ends, which lost 5 bases and 5 bases, there was a span of 13 bases. The CDR3 DNA reads TGTGCCAGCAGCCAATCGGGGGTCCACGAGCAGTACTTC. The encoded protein is CASSQSGVHEQYF.

The chain has TRBV7-2 and TRBJ1-2; 7 positions match TRBD1. V shed 3 bases and J 3 bases; nucleotides not matched to a gene: 4. This CDR3 is 14 amino acids long. Germline V gene lookup returns CDR1 SGHTA and CDR2 FQGNSA. CDR3: CASSFQGGDYGYTF. DNA of the CDR3: TGTGCCAGCAGCTTCCAGGGGGGGGACTATGGCTACACCTTC. Combining the CDR3 with reference TRBV7-2 and TRBJ1-2 gives the whole variable domain GAGVSQSPSNKVTEKGKDVELRCDPISGHTALYWYRQSLGQGLEFLIYFQGNSAPDKSGLPSDRFSAERTGGSVSTLTIQRTQQEDSAVYLCASSFQGGDYGYTFGSGTRLTVV.

The V call is TRBV19, the J call TRBJ1-1; TRBD1 matches at 7 bases. V dropped 5 bases and J dropped 3; count of bases not matched to a gene: 3. The length of the CDR3 is 13 residues. CDR1 LNHDA and CDR2 SQIVND come from the germline V gene (reference sequence). The CDR3 DNA reads TGTGCCAGTAGTTACACAGGGGACACTGAAGCTTTCTTT. Amino acids: CASSYTGDTEAFF.

The V call is TRBV7-6, the J call TRBJ2-3; 9 bases match TRBD2. The CDR3 length is 16 residues. CDR1 and CDR2 from the germline V gene are SGHVS and FNYEAQ. Trimming took 5 bases from V and 0 from J; bases not matched to a gene: 6. The DNA of the CDR3 is TGTGCCAGCAGCCCCCTAGCGGGGACTAGCACAGATACGCAGTATTTT. This encodes CASSPLAGTSTDTQYF.

This chain links TRBV9 with TRBJ1-6; D perhaps matches TRBD1 (5 bases). Germline-derived CDR1 and CDR2 are SGDLS and YYNGEE. V was trimmed by 3 bases and J by 8 bases, leaving 15 bases between them. CDR3 size: 15 residues. The CDR3 spells CASSASSTAYSPLHF. The CDR3 nucleotides read TGTGCCAGCAGCGCTTCGTCGACAGCTTATTCACCCCTCCACTTT.

This chain connects TRBV7-2 to TRBJ1-2; D uncertain. The V gene lost 5 bases and the J gene lost 7 bases, with 17 bases spanning the gap. The CDR3 contains 14 residues. CDR1 is SGHTA and CDR2 is FQGNSA in the germline V gene. This CDR3 reads CASSTPAGLVGYTF. For the CDR3, the DNA is TGTGCCAGCAGCACCCCCGCTGGCCTAGTTGGCTACACCTTC.

A word on this clone: Mismatch with germline at one junction end may stem from a read error. The chain combines TRBV12-3 or TRBV12-4 with TRBJ1-4; no clear D gene. The CDR3 has 11 amino acids. In DNA form, the CDR3 reads TGTGCCAGCAGCCTAGGTTTGGATCGTATTTTT. As protein: CASSLGLDRIF.

J is TRBJ1-1 and V is TRBV10-1; D is unclear. CDR1 and CDR2 from the germline V gene are WNHNN and SYGVQD (reference sequence). V lost 4 bases and J lost 3, with 9 bases in between. This CDR3 spans 13 amino acids. The CDR3 bases are TGCGCCAGCAGTGTCGGGGTGGACACTGAAGCTTTCTTT. Its protein product is CASSVGVDTEAFF.

The chain has TRBV15 and TRBJ2-5; perhaps TRBD2 as D (6 bases). Trimming took 3 bases from V and 7 from J, leaving 12 bases between them. The germline V gene encodes CDR1 LNHNV and CDR2 YYDKDF (reference sequence). This CDR3 region has 13 residues. The chain's CDR3 is CATSSGAGGTQYF. CDR3 nucleotide sequence: TGTGCCACCAGCAGCGGGGCCGGGGGGACCCAGTACTTC.

The CDR3 loop reads CASSLSRGAQGANVLTF. The CDR3, as DNA: TGTGCCAGCAGCTTATCGCGGGGGGCGCAAGGGGCCAACGTCCTGACTTTC. The rearrangement links TRBV5-4 to TRBJ2-6, with 8 bases that match TRBD2. The CDR3 has 17 amino acids. The J segment lost 4 bases and the V segment lost 2 bases, leaving 8 bases of the junction unmatched. Germline CDR1 reads SGHNT; CDR2 reads YYREEE (reference sequence).

This sequence joins TRBV4-1 and TRBJ2-1; D remains unclear. V gave up 0 bases and J gave up 6 bases, with 15 bases separating them. Germline CDR1 is MGHRA and CDR2 is YSYEKL. This CDR3 is built from 16 residues. The CDR3 DNA reads TGCGCCAGCAGCCAAGAACGTGGGATCAGCCTCAATGAGCAGTTCTTC. Translating it yields CASSQERGISLNEQFF.

This clone was counted a single time. This rearrangement joins TRBV5-5 to TRBJ2-1; D is perhaps TRBD1 (5 bases). V gave up 2 bases and J gave up 3 bases, with 6 bases separating them. The CDR3 extends over 13 amino acids. Germline values: CDR1 SGHKS, CDR2 YYEKEE (reference sequence). The CDR3 DNA sequence: TGTGCCAGCAGCTTAGGGGACTACAATGAGCAGTTCTTC. Its translation is CASSLGDYNEQFF.

This chain joins TRBV7-9 and TRBJ1-3; unclear D gene. The V end was cut by 5 bases, the J end by 4 bases, with 15 bases between. There are 15 residues in the CDR3. From germline, CDR1 is SEHNR and CDR2 FQNEAQ (reference sequence). Here the CDR3 DNA reads TGTGCCAGCAGCCCGGCCGGGAGGGCGGGAAACACCATATATTTT. Protein: CASSPAGRAGNTIYF.

This chain joins TRBV5-4 and TRBJ2-5; the match to TRBD2 covers 11 bases. V lost 0 bases to trimming and J lost 2 bases; unmatched junction nucleotides: 12. Per the germline V gene, CDR1 is SGHNT and CDR2 is YYREEE (reference sequence). The CDR3 is 19 amino acids. Written as DNA, the CDR3 is TGTGCCAGCAGCTTGGGCCCTAGCGGGGGGCCGCTTAAACAAGAGACCCAGTACTTC. Its translation: CASSLGPSGGPLKQETQYF. The full variable domain, completed using reference TRBV5-4 and TRBJ2-5, is ETGVTQSPTHLIKTRGQQVTLRCSSQSGHNTVSWYQQALGQGPQFIFQYYREEENGRGNFPPRFSGLQFPNYSSELNVNALELDDSALYLCASSLGPSGGPLKQETQYFGPGTRLLVL.

The chain employs TRBV6-5 and TRBJ1-2, with D possibly being TRBD1 (5 bases). The germline V gene has CDR1 MNHEY and CDR2 SVGAGI. The CDR3 loop spans 15 amino acids. V lost 0 bases, J lost 3 bases, and 11 bases lay in between. CDR3 sequence: CASSYSMGGDYGYTF. DNA for the CDR3: TGTGCCAGCAGTTACTCGATGGGAGGGGACTATGGCTACACCTTC.

J is TRBJ2-7 and V is TRBV19; D possibly matches TRBD1 or TRBD2 (6 bases each). The CDR3 totals 16 residues. Germline-derived CDR1 and CDR2 are LNHDA and SQIVND (reference sequence). V gave up 5 bases and J gave up 0 bases, with 17 bases separating them. The CDR3 nucleotides are TGTGCCAGTAGTCCCCGCGGGACATCGAACTCCTACGAGCAGTACTTC. Translating it yields CASSPRGTSNSYEQYF. Full variable domain (missing parts from reference TRBV19 and TRBJ2-7): DGGITQSPKYLFRKEGQNVTLSCEQNLNHDAMYWYRQDPGQGLRLIYYSQIVNDFQKGDIAEGYSVSREKKESFPLTVTSAQKNPTAFYLCASSPRGTSNSYEQYFGPGTRLTVT.

This chain joins TRBV7-9 and TRBJ2-1; 11 bases match TRBD2. The length of the CDR3 is 16 residues. Germline assignment: CDR1 SEHNR and CDR2 FQNEAQ (reference sequence). With V trimmed by 5 bases and J by 7 bases, 10 bases remained unmatched. The CDR3 sequence is CASSPVSGRARNEQFF. The CDR3 DNA is TGTGCCAGCAGCCCCGTTAGCGGGAGGGCTAGGAATGAGCAGTTCTTC.

The CDR3 nucleotides read TGTGCCAGCAGTTCCGGACAGGGTCGAGGCTACACCTTC. This sequence encodes CASSSGQGRGYTF. The chain couples TRBV28 to TRBJ1-2, with 8 bases identical to TRBD1. The germline CDR1 and CDR2 sequences are MDHEN and SYDVKM. J was trimmed by 8 bases and V by 4 bases; bases with no gene match: 6. The CDR3 has 13 residues.

The CDR3 here is CASSPGLGGTDTQYF. The CDR3 nucleotides read TGCGCCAGCAGCCCAGGACTAGGGGGCACAGATACGCAGTATTTT. The V and J genes are TRBV5-1 and TRBJ2-3, with TRBD2 matching 7 bases. CDR3 length: 15 amino acids. After removal of 4 bases from V and 1 base from J, the junction contained 6 bases not matched to a gene. Germline V gene sequence: CDR1 SGHRS, CDR2 YFSETQ. Complete variable domain (other parts from reference TRBV5-1 and TRBJ2-3): KAGVTQTPRYLIKTRGQQVTLSCSPISGHRSVSWYQQTPGQGLQFLFEYFSETQRNKGNFPGRFSGRQFSNSRSEMNVSTLELGDSALYLCASSPGLGGTDTQYFGPGTRLTVL.

This clone has just one count. CDR3 protein: CASSLGGQSYEQYF. CDR3 bases: TGTGCCAGCAGCTTGGGGGGACAGTCCTACGAGCAGTACTTC. The chain links TRBV5-4 to TRBJ2-7; 7 nucleotides align to TRBD1. Per germline, CDR1 SGHNT and CDR2 YYREEE (reference sequence). The CDR3 has 14 amino acids. The J segment lost 1 base and the V segment lost 0 bases, leaving 1 base of the junction unmatched.

V and J are TRBV19 and TRBJ2-3; 7 nucleotides line up with TRBD1. CDR1 is LNHDA, CDR2 SQIVND, per germline (reference sequence). V shed 1 base and J 1 base; nucleotides not matched to a gene: 5. This CDR3 is 16 amino acids long. As DNA, the CDR3 is TGTGCCAGTAGTATAGGTACCGGGACAGGCACAGATACGCAGTATTTT. It specifies CASSIGTGTGTDTQYF.

The V call is TRBV27, the J call TRBJ1-3, with 7 bases fitting TRBD1. The CDR3 consists of 16 residues. Germline lookup yields CDR1 MNHEY and CDR2 SMNVEV (reference sequence). With V trimmed by 5 bases and J by 0 bases, 7 bases remained unmatched. CDR3 in DNA: TGTGCCAGCAGTCCGTGGACAGGTGACTCTGGAAACACCATATATTTT. Amino acid sequence: CASSPWTGDSGNTIYF.

The rearrangement links TRBV7-2 to TRBJ1-5; the D is unclear. Trimming removed 2 bases at V and 7 bases at J, with 12 bases between. CDR3 length equals 14 residues. Germline CDR1 SGHTA, CDR2 FQGNSA. In DNA, the CDR3 is TGTGCCAGCAGCTTAAAGGCCTCCCTCCAGCCCCAGCATTTT. This translates into CASSLKASLQPQHF.

The V gene is TRBV27, the J gene TRBJ2-5, with no clear D. Germline CDR1 MNHEY, CDR2 SMNVEV (reference sequence). CDR3 length: 13 residues. V lost 5 bases to trimming and J lost 1 base, with 8 bases between them. The CDR3 DNA reads TGTGCCAGCAGTGCAGTCCCCCAAGAGACCCAGTACTTC. It yields the protein CASSAVPQETQYF.

This clone has only one observation. V is TRBV9 and J is TRBJ2-3; the D is unclear. The CDR3 runs to 17 residues. The germline V gene has CDR1 SGDLS and CDR2 YYNGEE. Between the trimmed V and J ends, which lost 3 bases and 0 bases, there was a span of 17 bases. The CDR3 reads CASSAQLSSSSTDTQYF. As DNA, the CDR3 is TGTGCCAGCAGCGCCCAGCTGAGCTCCTCTAGCACAGATACGCAGTATTTT.

V and J are TRBV4-3 and TRBJ2-4; D may be TRBD1 or TRBD2 (5 bases each). Per germline, CDR1 LGHNA and CDR2 YSLEER. V shed 0 bases and J shed 0 bases, with 6 bases lying between them. CDR3 length: 15 residues. The CDR3 bases are TGCGCCAGCAGCCAAGAAGGGACAGCCAAAAACATTCAGTACTTC. Encoded protein: CASSQEGTAKNIQYF.

V usage is TRBV4-2 and J usage is TRBJ2-6; D unresolved. V was trimmed by 4 bases and J by 2 bases, leaving 6 bases between them. CDR3 length equals 14 residues. CDR1 is LGHNA and CDR2 is YNFKEQ in the germline V gene. CDR3 nucleotides: TGTGCCAGCAGCCCGGAGCCTGGGGCCAACGTCCTGACTTTC. Translating it yields CASSPEPGANVLTF.

The gene calls are TRBV5-1 and TRBJ1-1; 8 nucleotides agree with TRBD1. The CDR3 sequence is 12 residues long. Germline loops: CDR1 SGHRS, CDR2 YFSETQ. V lost 5 bases, J lost 10 bases, and 7 bases stayed unmatched. The CDR3 sequence is CASRQGELGAFF. The CDR3 nucleotides read TGCGCCAGCAGACAGGGGGAACTCGGAGCTTTCTTT.

V is TRBV3-1 (or the pseudogene TRBV3-2) and J is TRBJ2-6; D is ambiguous. Deletions cut 4 bases from V and 0 bases from J, with 7 bases between. CDR3 length equals 15 residues. The V gene's germline CDR1 is LGHDT and CDR2 YNNKEL (reference sequence). The CDR3 protein is CASSLDHSGANVLTF. CDR3 sequence (DNA): TGTGCCAGCAGCCTAGACCACTCTGGGGCCAACGTCCTGACTTTC.

The DNA for the CDR3 is TGTGCCAGCAGCGCCCAATCCGGGACAGGGGGCAACTATGGCTACACCTTC. Residues: CASSAQSGTGGNYGYTF. The chain joins TRBV9 to TRBJ1-2, with 12 bases that match TRBD1. The J segment lost 2 bases and the V segment lost 3 bases, leaving 8 bases of the junction unmatched. Germline assignment: CDR1 SGDLS and CDR2 YYNGEE. This CDR3 spans 17 amino acids.

V and J are TRBV4-3 and TRBJ1-5; no firm D call. V was clipped by 0 bases and J by 6 bases, with 6 bases between them. Germline V gene data show CDR1 as LGHNA and CDR2 as YSLEER. This CDR3 has 13 amino acids. Here the CDR3 DNA reads TGCGCCAGCAGCCAAGATAGATTTCAGCCCCAGCATTTT. Translating it yields CASSQDRFQPQHF.